This T cell receptor (beta chain) emerged from a study of graft-versus-host responses after intestinal transplantation (TCRdb year 2021). Study-level background: Recipients received multivisceral, liver-intestinal, or isolated intestinal transplants. Anti-thymocyte globulin induction was given to all recipients, followed by maintenance tacrolimus and steroids for approximately three years. Graft-versus-host and host-versus-graft alloreactive T cell clones were tracked in the graft, circulation and bone marrow after intestinal transplantation using bulk TCR-beta CDR3 sequencing. To identify alloreactive clones, pre-transplant mixed lymphocyte reaction products were sequenced and compared with unstimulated pre-transplant donor and recipient T cells. Of the 20 to 25 intestinal transplant recipients enrolled in the cohort, one of whom was a retransplant, 3 patients without pretransplant specimens were excluded. A peak of at least 4% donor T cells among recipient peripheral blood mononuclear cells was the definition used for donor T cell macrochimerism. Rather than being sequenced by the commercial service, samples from a few later patients were sequenced in-house on an Illumina MiSeq and processed with MiXCR. Overall results and qualifications from the work: Conclusions were limited by the relatively low number and heterogeneity of intestinal transplant patients. GvH clones were found in recipient bone marrow, and some of the GvH clones appeared earlier in ileal mucosa or blood, which is consistent with an intestinal mucosal origin. Peak levels of circulating GvH clones were associated with declines in HvG clones early after transplant. In patients with donor T cell macrochimerism, the allografts had high GvH to HvG T cell clonal ratios.

Points on this clone: Its cognate antigen has yet to be identified. No base quality information exists; no much larger clone differs at one position.

Dithiothreitol, EDTA incubations and collagenase D digestion were used to isolate intraepithelial and lamina propria lymphocytes from graft specimens. Serial intestinal graft biopsy specimens collected up to 600 days after transplant underwent bulk TCR-beta sequencing. V ends up 6 bases short and J 7 bases short, with an unmatched junction base count of 9. CDR1 and CDR2 are read off the germline V gene as SNHLY and FYNNEI. The cysteine opens and the phenylalanine closes a CDR3 of 16 amino acids. Only CDR3 DNA is held: 48 bases, read in frame from base 1. Library method: the immunoSEQ multiplex PCR assay. Adaptive Biotechnologies carried out high-throughput TCR-beta CDR3 sequencing of genomic DNA for most patients. Per the authors' processing: Adaptive's ImmunoSEQ software supplied the TCR sequencing data for more than 15 patients, while MiXCR and VDJtools were used to process three other patients. CDR3 nucleotide sequences shared by donor and recipient were removed because the origin of these sequences could not be assigned. Alloreactive clones required at least 2-fold expansion over unstimulated cells and minimum CFSE-low frequency of 0.002% (template counts) or 0.001% (read counts). Mappable clones were those detected in sequenced pre-transplant spleen, lymph node, or MLR CFSE-low populations of the donor or recipient. The cumulative frequency of alloreactive clones was calculated as a percentage of all sequences, weighted by copy number. The table was pulled from immuneACCESS by TCRdb, which kept in-frame rearrangements only. Such tables lose some clones; where checked, under half of the loss comes from unresolved V genes, and the rest has no known cause. The V and J calls and the clone size are those of that table, but D and trimming were determined from the DNA. The sample table holds around 7,000 clones, of which approximately 71% were seen once. The ten largest clones take up about 5.1% of the sample.

The rearrangement combines TRBV2 with TRBJ2-2, and 12 junction bases match TRBD1. The sample consisted of ileum tissue, taken less than 60 days after transplant. The sequence came from a human patient who received an intestinal transplant, so some T cells may come from the graft donor. The CDR3 region reads CASRGDRGLLFGELFF. The DNA sequence is given as TGTGCCAGCAGGGGGGACAGGGGGCTTTTATTCGGGGAGCTGTTTTTT.